Below, 6 T cell receptor beta chains from the same sample are listed, as sequenced in a study of cytomegalovirus exposure and HLA in healthy donors. PCR was performed using 60 Vbeta and 13 Jbeta primers. The protocol was immunoSEQ multiplex PCR, while the TCRdb copy is restricted to in-frame clones and leaves out a portion. The table shows approximately 79,000 clones, with 74% occurring only once. The sequencing sample was made of PBMCs. The source of these receptors is a man in his forties in good health and CMV-seropositive.

The chain has TRBV30 and TRBJ1-1, with D tentatively TRBD1 (6 bases). CDR1 GTSNPN and CDR2 SVGIG come from the germline V gene (reference sequence). The CDR3 is 16 residues long. V was pared by 2 bases and J by 0 bases, with 16 bases between. The CDR3 sequence is CAWSRQAGNMNTEAFF. The CDR3 region has the DNA TGTGCCTGGAGTAGACAGGCGGGCAACATGAACACTGAAGCTTTCTTT. The full variable domain, in which reference TRBV30 and TRBJ1-1 provide the parts outside the CDR3, is SQTIHQWPATLVQPVGSPLSLECTVEGTSNPNLYWYRQAAGRGLQLLFYSVGIGQISSEVPQNLSASRPQDRQFILSSKKLLLSDSGFYLCAWSRQAGNMNTEAFFGQGTRLTVV.

This clone was detected a few times. The V call is TRBV7-6, the J call TRBJ1-4; maybe TRBD1 (6 bases). Germline V gene data show CDR1 as SGHVS and CDR2 as FNYEAQ. The CDR3 contains 14 residues. V was cut by 6 bases and J by 11 bases, with 19 bases left in between. The CDR3 protein is CASRGREGDPKLFF. The CDR3 bases are TGTGCCAGCAGAGGTCGGGAGGGGGATCCGAAACTGTTTTTT.

As regards this clone: Other DNA sequences in the same sample also yield this CDR3. V gene TRBV5-1 combines with J gene TRBJ2-7; D perhaps matches TRBD2 (6 bases). V was cut by 0 bases and J by 9 bases, with 13 bases left in between. Germline assignment: CDR1 SGHRS and CDR2 YFSETQ. The CDR3 sequence is 13 residues long. DNA of the CDR3: TGCGCCAGCAGCTTGGGGGGGGTTGGCGGGCAGTACTTC. Encoded protein: CASSLGGVGGQYF.

The chain has TRBV7-3 and TRBJ2-5, with D possibly being TRBD1 (6 bases). Germline V gene lookup returns CDR1 SGHTA and CDR2 FQGTGA. This CDR3 has 14 amino acids. The V and J ends lost 5 bases and 5 bases respectively, with 15 bases between them. The CDR3 loop reads CASSPGTPEETQYF. The CDR3 DNA sequence: TGTGCCAGCAGCCCTGGGACACCTGAGGAGACCCAGTACTTC. The full variable domain, rest sourced from reference TRBV7-3 and TRBJ2-5, is GAGVSQTPSNKVTEKGKYVELRCDPISGHTALYWYRQSLGQGPEFLIYFQGTGAADDSGLPNDRFFAVRPEGSVSTLKIQRTERGDSAVYLCASSPGTPEETQYFGPGTRLLVL.

J is TRBJ1-2 and V is TRBV11-3; D is uncertain. CDR1 and CDR2 (germline): SGHNT, YENEEA. The CDR3 has 16 amino acids. V was cut by 4 bases and J by 4 bases, with 19 bases left in between. The CDR3 nucleotides read TGTGCCAGCAGCTCACCTGTTAGAGGCTTTCTCTATGGCTACACCTTC. It codes for CASSSPVRGFLYGYTF.

The chain links TRBV29-1 to TRBJ1-2, with TRBD1 matching 10 bases. Trimming cost V 7 bases and J 8 bases; bases outside gene matches: 7. This CDR3 contains 12 residues. CDR1 and CDR2 from the germline V gene are SQVTM and ANQGSEA. The CDR3 sequence is CSARTGGGGYTF. The CDR3 region has the DNA TGCAGCGCCCGGACAGGGGGTGGCGGCTACACCTTC.